Following are 18 T cell receptor beta chains from one sample sequenced in a study of breast tumors, draining lymph nodes, adjacent tissues. One entry per CDR3 protein results from TCRdb running MiXCR on the multiplex PCR reads. The data show under 85,000 distinct CDR3 sequences, roughly 19% seen once. Breast cancer patients provided tissue from their axillary draining lymph nodes. The specimen was axillary lymph node tissue. Every receptor here comes from a female donor with breast cancer. Some clones in this sample may be carry-over from other donors' samples.

J is TRBJ2-1 and V is TRBV4-1; the match to TRBD2 covers 16 bases. With 1 base clipped from V and 0 bases from J, the junction kept 6 bases outside the gene matches. In germline, CDR1 is MGHRA, CDR2 YSYEKL. The CDR3 loop spans 20 amino acids. DNA for the CDR3: TGCGCCAGCAGCCAAGTTACGGGACTAGCGGGAGGGAGCTCCTACAATGAGCAGTTCTTC. Its protein is CASSQVTGLAGGSSYNEQFF.

The gene calls are TRBV5-1 and TRBJ2-6, with 13 nucleotides matching TRBD2. Germline CDR1 is SGHRS and CDR2 is YFSETQ. This CDR3 contains 19 residues. With V trimmed by 0 bases and J by 1 base, 4 bases remained unmatched. The CDR3, as DNA: TGCGCCAGCAGCTTGGCGGGACTAGCGGGATGGTCTGGGGCCAACGTCCTGACTTTC. Translating it yields CASSLAGLAGWSGANVLTF. The full variable domain, completed using reference TRBV5-1 and TRBJ2-6, is KAGVTQTPRYLIKTRGQQVTLSCSPISGHRSVSWYQQTPGQGLQFLFEYFSETQRNKGNFPGRFSGRQFSNSRSEMNVSTLELGDSALYLCASSLAGLAGWSGANVLTFGAGSRLTVL.

This clonotype appeared many times. The genes are TRBV10-3 and TRBJ2-3, with TRBD2 matching over 8 bases. From germline, CDR1 is ENHRY and CDR2 SYGVKD. This CDR3 is 14 amino acids long. J gave up 0 bases and V 7 bases, and 3 bases lay outside the gene matches. The CDR3 sequence is CAIKPSGSTDTQYF. CDR3 sequence (DNA): TGTGCCATCAAGCCTAGCGGGAGCACAGATACGCAGTATTTT.

This clonotype appeared a few times. The rearrangement links TRBV3-1 to TRBJ2-2; D may be TRBD2 (6 bases). Between the trimmed V and J ends, which lost 3 bases and 6 bases, there was a span of 11 bases. The CDR3 loop spans 14 amino acids. The germline V gene encodes CDR1 LGHDT and CDR2 YNNKEL (reference sequence). In DNA, the CDR3 is TGTGCCAGCAGCCAGCGGGAATCCGCCGGGGAGCTGTTTTTT. Translation gives CASSQRESAGELFF. The full variable domain, completed using reference TRBV3-1 and TRBJ2-2, is DTAVSQTPKYLVTQMGNDKSIKCEQNLGHDTMYWYKQDSKKFLKIMFSYNNKELIINETVPNRFSPKSPDKAHLNLHINSLELGDSAVYFCASSQRESAGELFFGEGSRLTVL.

This clonotype came up many times. The V call is TRBV20-1, the J call TRBJ2-7; D is uncertain. This CDR3 is built from 12 residues. Between the trimmed V and J ends, which lost 6 bases and 2 bases, there was a span of 11 bases. Germline V gene data show CDR1 as DFQATT and CDR2 as SNEGSKA (reference sequence). This CDR3 is CSASDEAYEQYF. The CDR3 nucleotides are TGCAGTGCCTCCGACGAAGCCTACGAGCAGTACTTC.

This clonotype was counted many times. The chain links TRBV20-1 to TRBJ2-1; D might be TRBD1 or TRBD2, each matching 6 bases. CDR1 and CDR2 from the germline V gene are DFQATT and SNEGSKA (reference sequence). V gave up 5 bases and J gave up 3 bases, with 14 bases separating them. This CDR3 comprises 14 residues. The CDR3 region is CSAYSKGGYNEQFF. The DNA of the CDR3 is TGCAGTGCTTATAGCAAGGGGGGCTACAATGAGCAGTTCTTC.

This clonotype was detected many times. The chain has TRBV19 and TRBJ2-7, with D perhaps TRBD1 (5 bases). The CDR3 extends over 14 amino acids. Germline CDR1 is LNHDA and CDR2 is SQIVND (reference sequence). V lost 4 bases, J lost 5 bases, and 15 bases lay in between. CDR3 bases: TGTGCCAGTAGTAAGGCCGCAGGGTCCAACGAGCAGTACTTC. It translates to CASSKAAGSNEQYF.

On this clonotype: Lacking the conserved final phenylalanine or tryptophan, this CDR3 likely reflects a read error. The J gene is TRBJ2-3, the V gene TRBV6-6; tentative D call: TRBD2 (6 bases). CDR1 and CDR2 (germline): MNHNY, SVGAGI (reference sequence). The V and J ends lost 2 bases and 2 bases respectively, with 11 bases between them. This CDR3 is 15 amino acids long. CDR3 loop: CASSYVGSPTDTQYS. CDR3 DNA sequence: TGTGCCAGCAGTTACGTCGGGAGCCCCACAGATACGCAGTATTCT.

The V call is TRBV7-8, the J call TRBJ2-2, with TRBD2 matching 10 bases. Trimming removed 3 bases from V and 6 bases from J; junction bases left unmatched: 1. The germline gives CDR1 SGHVS, CDR2 FQNEAQ. The CDR3 covers 14 residues. The CDR3 DNA follows: TGTGCCAGCAGCTTCGGACTAGCGGCCGGGGAGCTGTTTTTT. It encodes CASSFGLAAGELFF.

This clonotype was counted many times. The chain carries TRBV7-9 and TRBJ2-2, with TRBD2 as a possible D gene (6 bases). Germline V CDR1 and CDR2: SEHNR, FQNEAQ (reference sequence). Trimming removed 1 base at V and 4 bases at J, with 28 bases between. CDR3 length: 21 amino acids. In nucleotides, the CDR3 is TGTGCCAGCAGCTTAGGTCGCCAATTGGAGGGGACCTTGCGAGTCACCGGGGAGCTGTTTTTT. As protein: CASSLGRQLEGTLRVTGELFF.

The chain is built from TRBV7-2 and TRBJ2-5; a possible D gene is TRBD1 (6 bases). Trimming removed 4 bases at V and 7 bases at J, with 19 bases between. This CDR3 comprises 15 residues. Germline V gene lookup returns CDR1 SGHTA and CDR2 FQGNSA. In DNA, the CDR3 is TGTGCCAGCAGCTCAGCGCCGGGGCAGGGGACGACCCAGTACTTC. Translating gives CASSSAPGQGTTQYF.

This clonotype has ten or more counts. This chain links TRBV6-1 with TRBJ2-1; no clear D. V lost 3 bases and J lost 0, with 6 bases in between. This CDR3 is built from 14 residues. CDR1 is MNHNS, CDR2 SASEGT, per germline. Here the CDR3 reads CASSDFGSYNEQFF. The CDR3 DNA is TGTGCCAGCAGTGACTTCGGCTCCTACAATGAGCAGTTCTTC.

In its sample, this clonotype was seen many times. This chain uses TRBV27 with TRBJ2-1; D may be TRBD1 or TRBD2 (5 bases each). CDR3 length: 13 residues. Deletions cut 5 bases from V and 6 bases from J, with 11 bases between. Germline loops: CDR1 MNHEY, CDR2 SMNVEV (reference sequence). The CDR3 region is CASSKSGPNEQFF. The DNA of the CDR3 is TGTGCCAGCAGTAAATCGGGACCCAATGAGCAGTTCTTC.

This clonotype was detected many times. The chain has TRBV10-1 and TRBJ2-5; D possibly uses TRBD1 or TRBD2 (5 bases each). This CDR3 is built from 14 residues. Germline V gives CDR1 WNHNN, CDR2 SYGVQD (reference sequence). Trimming removed 3 bases from V and 5 bases from J, with 13 bases in between. The CDR3 region has the DNA TGCGCCAGCAGTGATCGGGGACGCGGGGAGACCCAGTACTTC. Protein sequence: CASSDRGRGETQYF.

This clonotype was seen repeatedly, ten times or more. The chain recombines TRBV5-1 with TRBJ2-2, with 8 bases identical to TRBD1. The CDR3 contains 17 residues. Germline V CDR1 and CDR2: SGHRS, YFSETQ. The V gene end was trimmed by 4 bases and the J gene end by 3 bases; junction bases not matched to a gene: 11. The CDR3 sequence is CASSVKFGTGDTGELFF. CDR3 bases: TGCGCCAGCAGCGTAAAATTCGGGACAGGTGACACCGGGGAGCTGTTTTTT.

This clonotype was observed many times. The chain uses TRBV18 and TRBJ2-5, with TRBD1 matching 8 bases. Germline values: CDR1 KGHSH, CDR2 LQKENI. This CDR3 is 14 amino acids long. V shed 4 bases, J shed 5 bases, and the junction held 6 bases outside the gene matches. CDR3 loop: CASSLRTGRETQYF. CDR3 nucleotides: TGTGCCAGCTCACTTAGGACAGGGAGGGAGACCCAGTACTTC.

This clonotype was seen more than once but under ten times. This chain links TRBV18 with TRBJ2-5, with no clear D. V shed 5 bases and J shed 1 base, with 14 bases lying between them. Germline assignment: CDR1 KGHSH and CDR2 LQKENI. This CDR3 comprises 15 residues. CDR3 residues: CASSASFKTQETQYF. CDR3 nucleotides: TGTGCCAGCTCAGCCTCCTTTAAAACCCAAGAGACCCAGTACTTC. The whole variable domain, remainder taken from reference TRBV18 and TRBJ2-5, is NAGVMQNPRHLVRRRGQEARLRCSPMKGHSHVYWYRQLPEEGLKFMVYLQKENIIDESGMPKERFSAEFPKEGPSILRIQQVVRGDSAAYFCASSASFKTQETQYFGPGTRLLVL.

This clonotype showed up many times. The chain carries TRBV5-1 and TRBJ2-5; a possible D gene is TRBD1 (5 bases). V lost 0 bases, J lost 1 base, and 10 bases lay in between. Germline CDR1 and CDR2: SGHRS and YFSETQ. The CDR3 loop spans 15 amino acids. The CDR3 region has the DNA TGCGCCAGCAGCTTGGACAGGCCCAGCCAAGAGACCCAGTACTTC. It translates to CASSLDRPSQETQYF.